This is a list of T cell receptor beta chains from one sample in a study of shared clonotypes between healthy human individuals. The assay was immunoSEQ multiplex PCR, and TCRdb's table has in-frame clones only and misses some. The data hold 550,000 to 700,000 clones, with around three quarters observed a single time. Sample: memory CD4+ T cells sorted from blood. These receptor sequences come from a woman in her twenties or thirties in good health. Each CDR3 is given without its conserved first and last residue.

J | length | V | CDR3
TRBJ1-1 | 11 | TRBV5-1 | ASSLRGSTEAF
TRBJ1-2 | 14 | TRBV19 | ASSEGQGARPTGYT
TRBJ2-3 | 14 | TRBV6-4 | ASSENGQGAADTQY
TRBJ2-1 | 11 | TRBV6-1 | ASQRTGSNEQF
TRBJ1-5 | 11 | TRBV7-7 | ASSSGWGQPQH
TRBJ1-2 | 11 | TRBV4-1 | ASRFDSGEGYT
TRBJ2-1 | 14 | TRBV7-9 | ASSVITSGSHNEQF
TRBJ2-3 | 11 | TRBV2 | ASGGLSSDTQY
TRBJ2-1 | 8 | TRBV7-9 | ASPGGGQF
TRBJ2-2 | 14 | TRBV5-1 | ASSPSGTANTGELF
TRBJ2-7 | 13 | TRBV6-6 | ASSYSMGTDYEQY
TRBJ2-5 | 11 | TRBV18 | ATRAARQETQY
TRBJ1-1 | 12 | TRBV18 | ASSREAMNTEAF
TRBJ2-6 | 14 | TRBV5-1 | ASSLAVISGANVLT
TRBJ2-1 | 13 | TRBV9 | ASSVEPLLQIEQF
TRBJ2-7 | 9 | TRBV29-1 | SVVQDYEQY
TRBJ2-1 | 13 | TRBV5-1 | ASSLSSGGYNEQF
TRBJ1-3 | 12 | TRBV9 | ASSVESTGNTIY
TRBJ2-1 | 9 | TRBV20-1 | SAPGENEQF
TRBJ2-2 | 12 | TRBV19 | ASSGTANTGELF
TRBJ2-7 | 12 | TRBV14 | ASSQDASSYEQY
TRBJ2-7 | 13 | TRBV11-2 | ASSLAGQGPYEQY
TRBJ2-7 | 12 | TRBV5-4 | ASSLAGASYEQY
TRBJ1-1 | 11 | TRBV10-2 | ASRKGVETEAF
TRBJ2-3 | 14 | TRBV18 | ASSLQPGQGTDTQY
TRBJ2-3 | 15 | TRBV27 | ASHARRGKGITDTQY
TRBJ2-2 | 13 | TRBV5-1 | ASSLENFGTGELF
TRBJ2-2 | 11 | TRBV7-2 | ASSLGVYRELF
TRBJ1-3 | 12 | TRBV5-1 | ASSAGTAGNTIY
TRBJ2-5 | 12 | TRBV28 | ASSLYRDGETQY
TRBJ2-2 | 12 | TRBV7-9 | ASRGTGSGGELF
TRBJ2-2 | 12 | TRBV7-9 | ASSLATGHGELF
TRBJ2-7 | 14 | TRBV6-6 | ASSYSGGRQTYEQY
TRBJ1-1 | 12 | TRBV28 | ASSFLGGRTEAF
TRBJ2-4 | 13 | TRBV6-5 | ASSYGMGAKNIQY
TRBJ1-1 | 12 | TRBV28 | ASSKTGWDTEAF
TRBJ1-1 | 12 | TRBV19 | ASSIGRQGTEAF
TRBJ2-5 | 13 | TRBV28 | ASSLKLFKQETQY
TRBJ2-1 | 7 | TRBV27 | ASSLFQF
TRBJ2-7 | 13 | TRBV28 | ATPVYTSRAYEQY